The clone carrying this TCR beta chain was seen at least ten times. Its specificity is unknown. Germline values: CDR1 SGHRS, CDR2 YFSETQ. The CDR3 has 16 amino acids. The V gene lost 0 bases and the J gene lost 0 bases, with 10 bases spanning the gap. These data come from a study of response to subunit inactivated influenza vaccine. Findings and limits, study-wide: With each seasonal influenza vaccination, the authors suggested, few new T cells are recruited.

TCRdb reprocessed the RT-PCR reads via MiXCR and lists one record per CDR3 protein. The sample records more than 400,000 distinct CDR3 sequences, 10% to 11% being singletons. The sequences come from PBMCs from blood, collected 40 to 50 days after vaccination. V is TRBV5-1 and J is TRBJ2-1, with D possibly TRBD2 on 6 matching bases. The TCR originated in a man aged 50-59 years who received an inactivated influenza vaccine. Written as DNA, the CDR3 is TGCGCCAGCAGCTTGGCCGCGGGGAGCTCCTACAATGAGCAGTTCTTC. The encoded protein is CASSLAAGSSYNEQFF.